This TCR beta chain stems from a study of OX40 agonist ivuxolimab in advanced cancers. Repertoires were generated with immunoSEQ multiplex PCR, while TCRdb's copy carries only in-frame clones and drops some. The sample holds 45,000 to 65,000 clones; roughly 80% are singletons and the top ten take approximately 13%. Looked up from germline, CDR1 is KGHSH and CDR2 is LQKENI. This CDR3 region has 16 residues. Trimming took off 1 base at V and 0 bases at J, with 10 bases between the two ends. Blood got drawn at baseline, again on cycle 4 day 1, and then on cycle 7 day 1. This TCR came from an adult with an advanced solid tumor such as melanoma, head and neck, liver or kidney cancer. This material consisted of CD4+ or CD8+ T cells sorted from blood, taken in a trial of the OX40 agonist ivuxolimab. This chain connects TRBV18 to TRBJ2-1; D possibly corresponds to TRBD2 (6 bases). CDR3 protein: CASSPQAGSSYNEQFF. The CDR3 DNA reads TGTGCCAGCTCACCACAGGCGGGAAGCTCCTACAATGAGCAGTTCTTC.